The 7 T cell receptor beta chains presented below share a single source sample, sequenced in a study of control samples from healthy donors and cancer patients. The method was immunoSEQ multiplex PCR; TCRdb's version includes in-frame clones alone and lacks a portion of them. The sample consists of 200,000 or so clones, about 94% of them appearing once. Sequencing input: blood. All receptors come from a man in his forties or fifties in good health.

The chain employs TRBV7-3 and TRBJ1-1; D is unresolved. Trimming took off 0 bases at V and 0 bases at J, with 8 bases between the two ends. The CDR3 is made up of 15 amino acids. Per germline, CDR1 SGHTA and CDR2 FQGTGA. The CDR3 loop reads CASSLTKGLNTEAFF. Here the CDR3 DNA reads TGTGCCAGCAGCTTAACGAAGGGCCTGAACACTGAAGCTTTCTTT. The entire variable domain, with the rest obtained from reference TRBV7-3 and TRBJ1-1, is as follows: GAGVSQTPSNKVTEKGKYVELRCDPISGHTALYWYRQSLGQGPEFLIYFQGTGAADDSGLPNDRFFAVRPEGSVSTLKIQRTERGDSAVYLCASSLTKGLNTEAFFGQGTRLTVV.

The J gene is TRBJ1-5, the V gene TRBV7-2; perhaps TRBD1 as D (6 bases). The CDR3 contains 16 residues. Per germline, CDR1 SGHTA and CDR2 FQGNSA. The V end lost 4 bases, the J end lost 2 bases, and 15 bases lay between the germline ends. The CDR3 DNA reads TGTGCCAGCAGCTACCGGACAGCGAGGGGCAATCAGCCCCAGCATTTT. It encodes CASSYRTARGNQPQHF. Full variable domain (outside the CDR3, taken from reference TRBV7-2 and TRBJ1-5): GAGVSQSPSNKVTEKGKDVELRCDPISGHTALYWYRQSLGQGLEFLIYFQGNSAPDKSGLPSDRFSAERTGGSVSTLTIQRTQQEDSAVYLCASSYRTARGNQPQHFGDGTRLSIL.

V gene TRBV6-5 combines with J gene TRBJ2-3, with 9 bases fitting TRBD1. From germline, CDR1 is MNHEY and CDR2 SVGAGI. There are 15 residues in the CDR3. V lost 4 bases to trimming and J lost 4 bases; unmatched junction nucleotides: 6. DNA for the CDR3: TGTGCCAGCAGTTTGGGACAGGGTTGGTCAGATACGCAGTATTTT. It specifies CASSLGQGWSDTQYF.

This CDR3 is CASSTKTRLAGNTEAFF. The DNA of the CDR3 is TGTGCCAGTAGTACGAAGACGCGATTAGCAGGGAACACTGAAGCTTTCTTT. V is TRBV19 and J is TRBJ1-1; D uncertain. CDR3 length equals 17 residues. CDR1 and CDR2 from the germline V gene are LNHDA and SQIVND (reference sequence). V lost 4 bases and J 1 base, leaving 19 bases between the germline ends.

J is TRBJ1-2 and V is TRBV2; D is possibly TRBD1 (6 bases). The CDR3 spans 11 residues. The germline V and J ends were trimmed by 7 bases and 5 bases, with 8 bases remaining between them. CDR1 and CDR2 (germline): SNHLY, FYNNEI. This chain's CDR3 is CASTGQYGYTF. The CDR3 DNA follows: TGTGCCAGCACCGGACAGTATGGCTACACCTTC.

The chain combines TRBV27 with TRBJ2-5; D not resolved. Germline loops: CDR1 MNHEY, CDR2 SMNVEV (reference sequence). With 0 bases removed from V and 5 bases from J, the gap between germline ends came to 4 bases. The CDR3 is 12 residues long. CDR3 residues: CASSLSGETQYF. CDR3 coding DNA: TGTGCCAGCAGTTTATCGGGGGAGACCCAGTACTTC.

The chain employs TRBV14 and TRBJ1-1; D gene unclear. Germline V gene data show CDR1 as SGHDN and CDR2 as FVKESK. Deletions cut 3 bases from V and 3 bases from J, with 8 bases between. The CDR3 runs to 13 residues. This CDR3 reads CASSHLGYTEAFF. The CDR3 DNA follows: TGTGCCAGCAGCCATTTGGGGTACACTGAAGCTTTCTTT. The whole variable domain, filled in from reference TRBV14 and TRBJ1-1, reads EAGVTQFPSHSVIEKGQTVTLRCDPISGHDNLYWYRRVMGKEIKFLLHFVKESKQDESGMPNNRFLAERTGGTYSTLKVQPAELEDSGVYFCASSHLGYTEAFFGQGTRLTVV.